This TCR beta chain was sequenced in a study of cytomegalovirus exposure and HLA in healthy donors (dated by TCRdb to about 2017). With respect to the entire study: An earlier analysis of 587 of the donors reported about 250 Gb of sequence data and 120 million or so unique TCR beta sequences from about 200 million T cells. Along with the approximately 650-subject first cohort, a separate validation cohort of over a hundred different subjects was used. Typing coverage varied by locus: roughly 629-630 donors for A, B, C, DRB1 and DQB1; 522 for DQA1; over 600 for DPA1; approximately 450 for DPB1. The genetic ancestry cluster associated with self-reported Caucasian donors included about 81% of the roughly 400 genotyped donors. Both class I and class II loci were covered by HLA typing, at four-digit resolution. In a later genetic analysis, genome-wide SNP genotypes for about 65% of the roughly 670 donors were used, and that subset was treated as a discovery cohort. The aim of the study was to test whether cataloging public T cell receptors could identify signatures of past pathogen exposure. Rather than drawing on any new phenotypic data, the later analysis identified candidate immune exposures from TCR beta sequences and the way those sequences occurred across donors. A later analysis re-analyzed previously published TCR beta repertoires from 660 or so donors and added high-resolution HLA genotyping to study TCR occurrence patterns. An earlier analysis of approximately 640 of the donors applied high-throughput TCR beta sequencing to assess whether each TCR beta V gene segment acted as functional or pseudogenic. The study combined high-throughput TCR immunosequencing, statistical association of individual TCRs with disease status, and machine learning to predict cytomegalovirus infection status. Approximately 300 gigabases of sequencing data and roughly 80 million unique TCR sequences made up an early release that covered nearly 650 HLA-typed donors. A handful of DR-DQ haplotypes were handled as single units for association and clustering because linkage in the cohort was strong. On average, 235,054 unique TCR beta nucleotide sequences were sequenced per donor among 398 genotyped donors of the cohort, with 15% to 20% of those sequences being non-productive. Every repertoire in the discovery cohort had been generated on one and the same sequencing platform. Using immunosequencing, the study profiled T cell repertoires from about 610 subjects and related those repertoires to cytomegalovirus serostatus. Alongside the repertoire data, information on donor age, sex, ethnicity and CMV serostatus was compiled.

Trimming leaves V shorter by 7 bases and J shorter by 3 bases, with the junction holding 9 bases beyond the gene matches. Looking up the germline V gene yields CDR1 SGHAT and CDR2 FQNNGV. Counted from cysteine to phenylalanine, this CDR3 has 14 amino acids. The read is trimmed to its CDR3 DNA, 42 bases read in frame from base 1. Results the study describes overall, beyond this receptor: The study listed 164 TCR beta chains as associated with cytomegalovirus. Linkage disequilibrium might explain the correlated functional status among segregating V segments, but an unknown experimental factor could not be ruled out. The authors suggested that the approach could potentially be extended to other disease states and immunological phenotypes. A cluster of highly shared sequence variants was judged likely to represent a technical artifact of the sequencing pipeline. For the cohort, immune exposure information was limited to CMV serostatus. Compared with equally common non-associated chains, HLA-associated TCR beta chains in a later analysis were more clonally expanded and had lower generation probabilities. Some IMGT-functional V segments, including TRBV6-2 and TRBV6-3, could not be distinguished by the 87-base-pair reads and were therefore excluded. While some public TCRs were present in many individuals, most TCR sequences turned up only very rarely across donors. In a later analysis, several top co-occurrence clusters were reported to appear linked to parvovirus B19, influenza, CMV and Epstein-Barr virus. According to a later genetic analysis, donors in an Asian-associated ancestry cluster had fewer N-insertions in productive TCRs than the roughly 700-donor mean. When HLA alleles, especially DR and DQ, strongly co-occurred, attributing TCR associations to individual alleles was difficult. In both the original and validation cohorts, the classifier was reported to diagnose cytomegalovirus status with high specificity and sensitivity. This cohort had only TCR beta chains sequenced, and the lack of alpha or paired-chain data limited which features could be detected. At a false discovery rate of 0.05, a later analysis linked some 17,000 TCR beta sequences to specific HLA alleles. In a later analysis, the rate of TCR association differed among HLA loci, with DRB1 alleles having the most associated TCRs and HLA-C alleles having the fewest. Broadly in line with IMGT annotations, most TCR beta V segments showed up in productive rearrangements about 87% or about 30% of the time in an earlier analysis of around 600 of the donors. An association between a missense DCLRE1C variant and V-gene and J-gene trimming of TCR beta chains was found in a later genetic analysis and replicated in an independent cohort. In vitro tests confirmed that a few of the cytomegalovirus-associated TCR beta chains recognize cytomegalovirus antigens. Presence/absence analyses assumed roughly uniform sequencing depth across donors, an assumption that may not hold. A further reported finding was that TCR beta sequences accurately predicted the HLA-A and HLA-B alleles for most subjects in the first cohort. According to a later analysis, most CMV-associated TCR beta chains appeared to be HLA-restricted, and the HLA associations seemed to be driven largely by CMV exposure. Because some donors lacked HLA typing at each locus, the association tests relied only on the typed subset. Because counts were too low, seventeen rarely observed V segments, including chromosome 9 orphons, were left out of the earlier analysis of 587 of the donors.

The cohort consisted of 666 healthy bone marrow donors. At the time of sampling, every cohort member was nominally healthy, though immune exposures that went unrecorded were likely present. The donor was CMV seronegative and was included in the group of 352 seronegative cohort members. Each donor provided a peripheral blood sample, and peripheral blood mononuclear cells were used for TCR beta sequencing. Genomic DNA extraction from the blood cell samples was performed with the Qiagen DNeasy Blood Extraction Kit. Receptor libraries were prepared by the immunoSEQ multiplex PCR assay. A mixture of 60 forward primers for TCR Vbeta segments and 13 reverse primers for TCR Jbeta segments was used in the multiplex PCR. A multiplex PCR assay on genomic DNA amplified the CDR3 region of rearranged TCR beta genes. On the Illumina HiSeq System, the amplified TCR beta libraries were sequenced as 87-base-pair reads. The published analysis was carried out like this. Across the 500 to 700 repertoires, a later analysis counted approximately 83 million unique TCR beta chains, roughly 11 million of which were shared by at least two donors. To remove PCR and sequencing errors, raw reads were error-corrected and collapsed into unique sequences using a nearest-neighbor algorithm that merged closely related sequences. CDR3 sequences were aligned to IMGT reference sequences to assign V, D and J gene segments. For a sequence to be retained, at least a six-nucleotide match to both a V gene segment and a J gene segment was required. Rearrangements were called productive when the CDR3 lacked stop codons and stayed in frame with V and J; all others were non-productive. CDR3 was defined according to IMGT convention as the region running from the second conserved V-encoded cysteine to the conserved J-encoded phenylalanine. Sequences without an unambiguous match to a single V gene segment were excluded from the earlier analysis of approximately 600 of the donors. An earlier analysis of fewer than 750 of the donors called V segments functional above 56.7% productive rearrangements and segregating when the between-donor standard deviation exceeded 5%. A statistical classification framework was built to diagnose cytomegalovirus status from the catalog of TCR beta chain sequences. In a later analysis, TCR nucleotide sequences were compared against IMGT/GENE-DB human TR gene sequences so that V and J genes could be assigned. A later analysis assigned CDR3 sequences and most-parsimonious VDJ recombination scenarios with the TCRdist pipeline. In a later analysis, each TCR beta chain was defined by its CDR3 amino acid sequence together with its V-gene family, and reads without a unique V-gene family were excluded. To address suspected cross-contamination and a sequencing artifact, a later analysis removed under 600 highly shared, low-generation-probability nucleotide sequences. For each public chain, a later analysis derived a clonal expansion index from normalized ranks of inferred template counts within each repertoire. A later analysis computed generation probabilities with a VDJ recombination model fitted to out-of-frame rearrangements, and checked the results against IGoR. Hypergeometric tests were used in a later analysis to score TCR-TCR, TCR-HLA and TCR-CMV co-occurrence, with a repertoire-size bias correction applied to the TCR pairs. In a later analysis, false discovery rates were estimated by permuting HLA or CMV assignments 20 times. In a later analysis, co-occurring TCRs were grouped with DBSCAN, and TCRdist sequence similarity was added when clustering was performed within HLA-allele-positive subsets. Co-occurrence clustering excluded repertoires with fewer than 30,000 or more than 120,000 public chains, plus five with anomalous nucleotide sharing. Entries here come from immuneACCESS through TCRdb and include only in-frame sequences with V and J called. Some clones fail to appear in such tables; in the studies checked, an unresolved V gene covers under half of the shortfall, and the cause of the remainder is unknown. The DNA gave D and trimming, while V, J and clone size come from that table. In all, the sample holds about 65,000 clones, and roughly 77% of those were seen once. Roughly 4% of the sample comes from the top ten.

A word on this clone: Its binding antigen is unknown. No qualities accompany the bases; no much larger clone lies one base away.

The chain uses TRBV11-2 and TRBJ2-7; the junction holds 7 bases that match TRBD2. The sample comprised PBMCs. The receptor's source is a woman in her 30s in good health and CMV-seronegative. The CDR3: CASKSGGGSYEQYF. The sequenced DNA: TGTGCCAGCAAAAGTGGGGGGGGAAGCTACGAGCAGTACTTC.